These 7 T cell receptor beta chains were all obtained from the same sample, sequenced in a study of T cell responses to AZD1222 COVID-19 vaccine. The assay was immunoSEQ multiplex PCR, and TCRdb's table has in-frame clones only and misses some. The sample includes 95,000 to 150,000 clones, under 90% of them seen just once. The sequenced sample was peripheral blood, obtained on day 0 of AZD1222 vaccination. The receptor set was obtained from an adult in good health.

The rearrangement joins TRBV13 to TRBJ2-1; 11 nucleotides agree with TRBD2. The CDR3 loop spans 14 amino acids. The junction had 3 bases not matched to a gene; V was cut back by 5 bases and J by 6 bases. The germline gives CDR1 PRHDT, CDR2 FYEKMQ (reference sequence). CDR3 nucleotides: TGTGCCAGCAGCCAAGGACTAGCGGGCAATGAGCAGTTCTTC. This translates into CASSQGLAGNEQFF.

V usage is TRBV5-4 and J usage is TRBJ2-5; 12 nucleotides agree with TRBD1. The CDR3 is 15 amino acids. Germline trimming cut 4 bases from V and 4 bases from J; bases unmatched to any gene: 5. Germline V gene lookup returns CDR1 SGHNT and CDR2 YYREEE (reference sequence). The CDR3 loop is CASSGWGQGAETQYF. As DNA, the CDR3 is TGTGCCAGCAGCGGGTGGGGACAGGGGGCAGAGACCCAGTACTTC.

The chain uses TRBV2 and TRBJ1-1, with D unclear. The length of the CDR3 is 14 residues. Germline V CDR1 and CDR2: SNHLY, FYNNEI. The germline V and J ends were trimmed by 7 bases and 0 bases, with 12 bases remaining between them. CDR3: CASKSTFMNTEAFF. For the CDR3, the DNA is TGTGCCAGCAAAAGCACATTCATGAACACTGAAGCTTTCTTT.

This clone occurred once. The V and J genes are TRBV15 and TRBJ2-5; perhaps TRBD2 as D (7 bases). There are 16 residues in the CDR3. From germline, CDR1 is LNHNV and CDR2 YYDKDF (reference sequence). The V end lost 3 bases, the J end lost 5 bases, and 19 bases lay between the germline ends. In nucleotides, the CDR3 is TGTGCCACCAGCAGGGGTTCACGAGGGGGGGAGGAGACCCAGTACTTC. Residues: CATSRGSRGGEETQYF.

J is TRBJ1-1 and V is TRBV27; D is perhaps TRBD1 (5 bases). Germline CDR1 MNHEY, CDR2 SMNVEV (reference sequence). This CDR3 is 13 amino acids long. The V end lost 3 bases, the J end lost 4 bases, and 9 bases lay between the germline ends. The CDR3 sequence: CASSFRGFTEAFF. As DNA, the CDR3 is TGTGCCAGCAGTTTTAGGGGATTCACTGAAGCTTTCTTT.

The J gene is TRBJ1-2, the V gene TRBV30, with a possible D match to TRBD1 (6 bases). The CDR3 contains 13 residues. Germline V CDR1 and CDR2: GTSNPN, SVGIG (reference sequence). Trimming shortened V by 2 bases and J by 4 bases, and 11 bases separated the two germline ends. CDR3 sequence (DNA): TGTGCCTGGAGTAGAACAGGGATCTATGGCTACACCTTC. The encoded protein is CAWSRTGIYGYTF.

The CDR3 reads CASSFFLAGGQETQYF. As DNA, the CDR3 is TGTGCCAGCAGCTTTTTTCTAGCGGGAGGGCAAGAGACCCAGTACTTC. This chain links TRBV11-2 with TRBJ2-5; 12 bases align to TRBD2. The CDR3 spans 16 residues. The V gene's germline CDR1 is SGHAT and CDR2 FQNNGV. Losses at the gene ends were 3 bases for V and 2 bases for J; bases not matched to a gene: 4.